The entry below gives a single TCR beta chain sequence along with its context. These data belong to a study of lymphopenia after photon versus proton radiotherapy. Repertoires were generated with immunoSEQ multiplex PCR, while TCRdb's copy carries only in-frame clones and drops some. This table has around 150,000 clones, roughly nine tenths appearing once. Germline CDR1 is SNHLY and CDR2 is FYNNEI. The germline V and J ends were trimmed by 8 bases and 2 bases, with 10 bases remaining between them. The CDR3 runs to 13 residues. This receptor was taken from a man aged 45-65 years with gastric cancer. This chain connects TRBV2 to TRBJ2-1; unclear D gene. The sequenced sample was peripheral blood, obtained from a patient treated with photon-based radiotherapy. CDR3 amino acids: CASQVSAYNEQFF. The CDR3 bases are TGTGCCAGCCAGGTGAGCGCCTACAATGAGCAGTTCTTC.